This T cell receptor beta chain derives from a study of blood T cell repertoires in COVID-19. Libraries were prepared by immunoSEQ multiplex PCR; TCRdb keeps only in-frame clonotypes and omits some of them. The sample carries some 90,000 clones, 75% to 90% recorded once. CDR1 and CDR2 (germline): MDHEN, SYDVKM. The V gene lost 1 base and the J gene lost 4 bases, with 13 bases spanning the gap. This CDR3 spans 16 amino acids. This clone has just one count. Specimen: peripheral blood. This sequence originates from a human donor in a cohort sampled during active COVID-19. The V call is TRBV28, the J call TRBJ1-4, with D maybe TRBD1 (5 bases). In nucleotides, the CDR3 is TGTGCCAGCAGTTTATTAGGTCAGGGTGTTAATGAAAAACTGTTTTTT. Amino acid sequence: CASSLLGQGVNEKLFF. Full variable domain (remainder filled in from reference TRBV28 and TRBJ1-4): DVKVTQSSRYLVKRTGEKVFLECVQDMDHENMFWYRQDPGLGLRLIYFSYDVKMKEKGDIPEGYSVSREKKERFSLILESASTNQTSMYLCASSLLGQGVNEKLFFGSGTQLSVL.